These 28 T cell receptor beta chains were sequenced from one sample in a study of blood T cell repertoires in COVID-19. Repertoires were generated with immunoSEQ multiplex PCR, while TCRdb's copy carries only in-frame clones and drops some. The repertoire includes about 58,000 clones, around 89% of them detected once, and approximately 14% sits in the top ten. The specimen was peripheral blood. These receptors all stem from a woman aged 55-70 years with active COVID-19.

The chain is built from TRBV3-1 (or the pseudogene TRBV3-2) and TRBJ1-1; 10 bases align to TRBD1. Germline-derived CDR1 and CDR2 are LGHDT and YNNKEL (reference sequence). The CDR3 extends over 15 amino acids. V shed 4 bases, J shed 0 bases, and the junction held 2 bases outside the gene matches. CDR3 sequence: CASSRDRGLNTEAFF. CDR3 coding DNA: TGTGCCAGCAGCCGAGACAGGGGGCTGAACACTGAAGCTTTCTTT.

CDR3 sequence (DNA): TGTGCCAGCAGCAGCGGACGGTTGCTCTTAAGAAACACCATATATTTT. Amino acid sequence: CASSSGRLLLRNTIYF. This chain joins TRBV7-2 and TRBJ1-3; D remains ambiguous. Trimming shortened V by 5 bases and J by 5 bases, and 19 bases separated the two germline ends. The CDR3 has 16 residues. Germline V gene sequence: CDR1 SGHTA, CDR2 FQGNSA.

The chain has TRBV2 and TRBJ2-4; TRBD2 matches 11 bases. This CDR3 is built from 14 residues. The J segment lost 15 bases and the V segment lost 3 bases, leaving 10 bases of the junction unmatched. The V gene's germline CDR1 is SNHLY and CDR2 FYNNEI. In nucleotides, the CDR3 is TGTGCCAGCAGTGAGACCCTAGCGGGGGGCCTCCCGTACTTC. This codes for CASSETLAGGLPYF.

This sequence joins TRBV30 and TRBJ2-1, with D possibly being TRBD2 (6 bases). The CDR3 spans 12 residues. Germline CDR1 GTSNPN, CDR2 SVGIG (reference sequence). The ends were cut back, 3 bases at V and 7 bases at J, with 10 bases in the middle. CDR3 in DNA: TGTGCCTGGAGCGGACTAAGGAATGAGCAGTTCTTC. Its protein is CAWSGLRNEQFF.

The chain links TRBV7-6 to TRBJ1-6, with TRBD1 matching 7 bases. Germline CDR1 and CDR2: SGHVS and FNYEAQ. The CDR3 covers 15 residues. Trimming at V came to 5 bases and at J to 9 bases, leaving 10 bases not matched to a gene. The DNA for the CDR3 is TGTGCCAGCAGCCTGGGGGACAGAAGCGCTTCACCCCTCCACTTT. This codes for CASSLGDRSASPLHF.

The V gene is TRBV11-2, the J gene TRBJ2-3; tentatively, D is TRBD2 (7 bases). The CDR3 consists of 17 residues. Germline lookup yields CDR1 SGHAT and CDR2 FQNNGV. The germline V and J ends were trimmed by 2 bases and 3 bases, with 18 bases remaining between them. The CDR3 sequence is CASSLRVRGAGTDTQYF. In DNA form, the CDR3 reads TGTGCCAGCAGCTTAAGGGTACGGGGGGCGGGAACAGATACGCAGTATTTT.

The chain joins TRBV9 to TRBJ2-7; perhaps TRBD1 as D (6 bases). Trimming took 3 bases from V and 6 from J, leaving 13 bases between them. The CDR3 extends over 13 amino acids. Germline V gene lookup returns CDR1 SGDLS and CDR2 YYNGEE. CDR3 in amino acids: CASSEGHKAEQYF. The CDR3 DNA reads TGTGCCAGCAGCGAGGGACATAAGGCCGAGCAGTACTTC.

This rearrangement joins TRBV9 to TRBJ2-3; D is undetermined. Trimming stripped 0 bases from V and 0 bases from J, with 11 bases between. Germline V gives CDR1 SGDLS, CDR2 YYNGEE. This CDR3 has 16 residues. The CDR3 sequence is CASSVVHSSSTDTQYF. The CDR3 DNA reads as TGTGCCAGCAGCGTAGTGCACAGTTCTAGCACAGATACGCAGTATTTT.

V usage is TRBV13 and J usage is TRBJ2-2, with TRBD2 identical over 13 bases. Per germline, CDR1 PRHDT and CDR2 FYEKMQ (reference sequence). The CDR3 is made up of 16 amino acids. J gave up 6 bases and V 5 bases, and 6 bases lay outside the gene matches. CDR3 region: CASSPLAGGLPGELFF. The CDR3 nucleotides read TGTGCCAGCAGCCCACTAGCGGGGGGGCTACCCGGGGAGCTGTTTTTT.

The rearrangement uses TRBV5-5 and TRBJ2-1; TRBD2 might be the D (7 bases). This CDR3 contains 15 residues. Germline V CDR1 and CDR2: SGHKS, YYEKEE (reference sequence). With 3 bases removed from V and 0 bases from J, the gap between germline ends came to 10 bases. Here the CDR3 DNA reads TGTGCCAGCAGCTCTGGGGGGGCCTCCTACAATGAGCAGTTCTTC. This codes for CASSSGGASYNEQFF.

The V call is TRBV20-1, the J call TRBJ2-4; D remains unclear. CDR1 and CDR2 from the germline V gene are DFQATT and SNEGSKA (reference sequence). CDR3 size: 11 residues. Trimming cost V 7 bases and J 0 bases, with 4 bases left between them. The CDR3 coding sequence is TGCAGTGGGAGAGCCAAAAACATTCAGTACTTC. Amino acids: CSGRAKNIQYF.

This sequence joins TRBV5-8 and TRBJ1-2; a possible D gene is TRBD1 (5 bases). Germline-derived CDR1 and CDR2 are SGHTS and YDEGEE. Trimming pared 7 bases from V and 5 bases from J, leaving 15 bases between. This CDR3 is 13 amino acids long. In DNA, the CDR3 is TGTGCCAGCGCTGGGAGGGGACGATATGGCTACACCTTC. Translated, it gives CASAGRGRYGYTF. Together with reference TRBV5-8 and TRBJ1-2, the CDR3 gives the full variable domain: EAGVTQSPTHLIKTRGQQATLRCSPISGHTSVYWYQQALGLGLQFLLWYDEGEERNRGNFPPRFSGRQFPNYSSELNVNALELEDSALYLCASAGRGRYGYTFGSGTRLTVV.

This clone was detected a few times. The chain uses TRBV3-1 (or the pseudogene TRBV3-2) and TRBJ1-1; no definite D call. CDR1 is LGHDT and CDR2 is YNNKEL in the germline V gene (reference sequence). V was pared by 3 bases and J by 0 bases, with 5 bases between. The CDR3 is 13 residues long. CDR3 nucleotides: TGTGCCAGCAGCCACGTTGTGAACACTGAAGCTTTCTTT. Its translation is CASSHVVNTEAFF.

Here the CDR3 DNA reads TGTGCCAGTATCCCTCCAGGGGGCGGCGTAAGGGATGGCTACACCTTC. Protein: CASIPPGGGVRDGYTF. The V call is TRBV19, the J call TRBJ1-2, with 8 bases matching TRBD1. Germline V CDR1 and CDR2: LNHDA, SQIVND (reference sequence). The CDR3 loop spans 16 amino acids. After removal of 7 bases from V and 6 bases from J, the junction contained 16 bases not matched to a gene. The complete variable domain, with remaining parts taken from reference TRBV19 and TRBJ1-2, reads DGGITQSPKYLFRKEGQNVTLSCEQNLNHDAMYWYRQDPGQGLRLIYYSQIVNDFQKGDIAEGYSVSREKKESFPLTVTSAQKNPTAFYLCASIPPGGGVRDGYTFGSGTRLTVV.

The V call is TRBV11-2, the J call TRBJ2-5, with 10 bases lining up with TRBD1. Trimming took 3 bases from V and 5 from J; bases not matched to a gene: 9. This CDR3 contains 16 residues. CDR1 is SGHAT and CDR2 is FQNNGV in the germline V gene. Here the CDR3 reads CASSFLGTGVQETQYF. The CDR3 DNA sequence: TGTGCCAGCAGCTTTCTGGGGACAGGGGTTCAGGAGACCCAGTACTTC.

V is TRBV9 and J is TRBJ1-2; weak D call: TRBD1 (5 bases). Germline assignment: CDR1 SGDLS and CDR2 YYNGEE. The germline V and J ends were trimmed by 0 bases and 6 bases, with 21 bases remaining between them. The CDR3 length is 17 residues. CDR3 protein: CASSVAGGRGLINGYTF. The CDR3 nucleotides are TGTGCCAGCAGCGTAGCCGGGGGGAGAGGGTTGATTAATGGCTACACCTTC. Filled out from reference TRBV9 and TRBJ1-2, the complete variable domain reads DSGVTQTPKHLITATGQRVTLRCSPRSGDLSVYWYQQSLDQGLQFLIQYYNGEERAKGNILERFSAQQFPDLHSELNLSSLELGDSALYFCASSVAGGRGLINGYTFGSGTRLTVV.

The chain combines TRBV3-1 (or the pseudogene TRBV3-2) with TRBJ1-1; TRBD1 matches 9 bases. Trimming took 4 bases from V and 1 from J; bases not matched to a gene: 7. CDR1 is LGHDT and CDR2 is YNNKEL in the germline V gene (reference sequence). The CDR3 extends over 16 amino acids. Here the CDR3 reads CASSPRDRARNTEAFF. The CDR3 DNA reads TGTGCCAGCAGCCCCCGGGACAGGGCCAGGAACACTGAAGCTTTCTTT.

The V gene is TRBV20-1, the J gene TRBJ2-5, with a weak D call TRBD2 (5 bases). The germline gives CDR1 DFQATT, CDR2 SNEGSKA (reference sequence). The germline V and J ends were trimmed by 4 bases and 9 bases, with 9 bases remaining between them. The CDR3 sequence is 10 residues long. DNA for the CDR3: TGCAGTGCTACCCCCGGGGCCCAGTACTTC. Protein: CSATPGAQYF.

In this sample, this clone turned up once. The chain recombines TRBV25-1 with TRBJ2-5; TRBD1 matches 9 bases. The junction had 6 bases not matched to a gene; V was cut back by 3 bases and J by 4 bases. In germline, CDR1 is MGHDK, CDR2 SYGVNS. CDR3 size: 15 residues. The CDR3 loop reads CASSDPTGGVETQYF. The CDR3 DNA sequence: TGTGCCAGCAGTGACCCGACAGGGGGAGTAGAGACCCAGTACTTC.

This clone was seen just once. The J gene is TRBJ2-7, the V gene TRBV2, with D maybe TRBD2 (7 bases). In germline, CDR1 is SNHLY, CDR2 FYNNEI. The CDR3 runs 12 residues. Deletions cut 7 bases from V and 9 bases from J, with 16 bases between. CDR3 amino acids: CASNGGADGQYF. CDR3 in DNA: TGTGCCAGCAATGGGGGGGCCGATGGGCAGTACTTC. Filled out from reference TRBV2 and TRBJ2-7, the complete variable domain reads EPEVTQTPSHQVTQMGQEVILRCVPISNHLYFYWYRQILGQKVEFLVSFYNNEISEKSEIFDDQFSVERPDGSNFTLKIRSTKLEDSAMYFCASNGGADGQYFGPGTRLTVT.

J is TRBJ2-1 and V is TRBV9, with 10 bases lining up with TRBD1. The V gene's germline CDR1 is SGDLS and CDR2 YYNGEE. V lost 4 bases and J lost 5; bases outside the gene matches: 6. The CDR3 spans 15 residues. The CDR3 nucleotides are TGTGCCAGCAGCCTCAGGGGGACAGGGGACAATGAGCAGTTCTTC. Amino acid sequence: CASSLRGTGDNEQFF.

By its share, this clone is medium-sized. This chain uses TRBV29-1 with TRBJ2-7; 10 bases fit TRBD1. Germline-derived CDR1 and CDR2 are SQVTM and ANQGSEA. With 5 bases clipped from V and 6 bases from J, the junction kept 4 bases outside the gene matches. The CDR3 runs 12 residues. CDR3 DNA: TGCAGCGTTTTGGGACAGGGGTTCGAGCAGTACTTC. Encoded protein: CSVLGQGFEQYF.

The rearrangement joins TRBV19 to TRBJ2-1; D possibly corresponds to TRBD1 (5 bases). Trimming left V 9 bases short and J 8 bases short, with 11 bases between. This CDR3 has 11 amino acids. Germline loops: CDR1 LNHDA, CDR2 SQIVND (reference sequence). The CDR3 sequence is CASRVTDEQFF. As DNA, the CDR3 is TGTGCCAGCAGGGTTACCGATGAGCAGTTCTTC.

The V gene is TRBV5-1, the J gene TRBJ1-1; D is possibly TRBD1 (5 bases). Germline CDR1 is SGHRS and CDR2 is YFSETQ. Trimming left V 5 bases short and J 5 bases short, with 16 bases between. The CDR3 length is 14 residues. CDR3 nucleotide sequence: TGCGCCAGCAGTTGGGACTCAAAAGGGACTGAAGCTTTCTTT. This codes for CASSWDSKGTEAFF.

The chain uses TRBV15 and TRBJ2-3, with 8 bases lining up with TRBD1. The length of the CDR3 is 15 residues. The germline CDR1 and CDR2 sequences are LNHNV and YYDKDF (reference sequence). J was trimmed by 0 bases and V by 5 bases; bases with no gene match: 4. The CDR3 sequence is CATSLRQGSTDTQYF. The CDR3 coding sequence is TGTGCCACCAGCCTTAGACAGGGGAGCACAGATACGCAGTATTTT.

This sequence joins TRBV5-1 and TRBJ2-5, with 7 bases that match TRBD1. CDR1 SGHRS and CDR2 YFSETQ come from the germline V gene. The CDR3 has 14 amino acids. V trimming: 4 bases; J trimming: 1 base; junction bases outside the gene matches: 4. Here the CDR3 DNA reads TGCGCCAGCAGCCACCGGACAGGCCAAGAGACCCAGTACTTC. Translating it yields CASSHRTGQETQYF.

The chain couples TRBV19 to TRBJ2-2, with 10 positions matching TRBD1. CDR1 is LNHDA, CDR2 SQIVND, per germline (reference sequence). Losses at the gene ends were 6 bases for V and 4 bases for J; bases not matched to a gene: 2. The length of the CDR3 is 14 residues. The CDR3 coding sequence is TGTGCCAGTAGCCGGACAGGGGGCACCGGGGAGCTGTTTTTT. Protein product: CASSRTGGTGELFF.

This chain connects TRBV5-1 to TRBJ1-1, with 7 positions matching TRBD1. V was clipped by 4 bases and J by 3 bases; unmatched bases: 3. Germline-derived CDR1 and CDR2 are SGHRS and YFSETQ. The CDR3 spans 13 residues. The CDR3 nucleotides read TGCGCCAGCAGCCGACAGGGAGACACTGAAGCTTTCTTT. Its protein is CASSRQGDTEAFF.